This T cell receptor (beta chain) was sequenced during a study of blood T cell repertoires in COVID-19. Clones were sequenced by immunoSEQ multiplex PCR, and TCRdb holds only the in-frame ones, with some missing. The repertoire includes about 46,000 clones, roughly 85% of them detected once, and 6.5% sits in the top ten. CDR3 size: 13 residues. Between the trimmed V and J ends, which lost 7 bases and 3 bases, there was a span of 12 bases. Germline loops: CDR1 MNHEY, CDR2 SVGAGI. The rearrangement links TRBV6-5 to TRBJ1-1; TRBD1 might be the D (5 bases). This receptor was taken from a man between 60 and 75 years old with acute or convalescent COVID-19. The sample consisted of peripheral blood. The CDR3 region has the DNA TGTGCCAGCACTCGGGGGGTGCACACTGAAGCTTTCTTT. As protein: CASTRGVHTEAFF.